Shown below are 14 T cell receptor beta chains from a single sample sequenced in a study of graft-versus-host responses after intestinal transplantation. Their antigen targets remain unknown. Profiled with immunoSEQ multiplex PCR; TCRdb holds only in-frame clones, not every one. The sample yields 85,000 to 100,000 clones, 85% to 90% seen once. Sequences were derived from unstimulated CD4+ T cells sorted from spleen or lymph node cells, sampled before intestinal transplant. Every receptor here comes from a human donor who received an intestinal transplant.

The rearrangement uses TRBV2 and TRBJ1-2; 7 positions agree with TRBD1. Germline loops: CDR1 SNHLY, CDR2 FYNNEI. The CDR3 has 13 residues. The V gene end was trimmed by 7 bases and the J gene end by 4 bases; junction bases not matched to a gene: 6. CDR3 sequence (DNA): TGTGCCAGCATCCGACAGGGTGGCTATGGCTACACCTTC. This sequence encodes CASIRQGGYGYTF.

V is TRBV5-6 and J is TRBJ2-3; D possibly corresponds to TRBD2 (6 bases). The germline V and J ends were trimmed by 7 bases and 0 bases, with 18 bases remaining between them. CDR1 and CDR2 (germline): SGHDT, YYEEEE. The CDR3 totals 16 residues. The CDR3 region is CASRIGRGPSTDTQYF. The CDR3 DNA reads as TGTGCCAGCCGCATAGGGCGGGGCCCTAGCACAGATACGCAGTATTTT.

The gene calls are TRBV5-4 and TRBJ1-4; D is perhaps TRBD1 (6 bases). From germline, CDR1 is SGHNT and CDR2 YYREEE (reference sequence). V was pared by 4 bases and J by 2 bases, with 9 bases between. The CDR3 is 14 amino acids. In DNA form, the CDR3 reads TGTGCCAGCAGCCGACAGGCCACTAATGAAAAACTGTTTTTT. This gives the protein CASSRQATNEKLFF. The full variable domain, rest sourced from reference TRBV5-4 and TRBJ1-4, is ETGVTQSPTHLIKTRGQQVTLRCSSQSGHNTVSWYQQALGQGPQFIFQYYREEENGRGNFPPRFSGLQFPNYSSELNVNALELDDSALYLCASSRQATNEKLFFGSGTQLSVL.

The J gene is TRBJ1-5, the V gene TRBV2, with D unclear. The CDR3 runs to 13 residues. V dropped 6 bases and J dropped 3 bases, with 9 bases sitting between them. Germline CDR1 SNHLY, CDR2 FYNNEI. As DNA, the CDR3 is TGTGCCAGCAGCCCGGGTCCCAATCAGCCCCAGCATTTT. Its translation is CASSPGPNQPQHF. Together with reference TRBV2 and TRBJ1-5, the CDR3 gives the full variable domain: EPEVTQTPSHQVTQMGQEVILRCVPISNHLYFYWYRQILGQKVEFLVSFYNNEISEKSEIFDDQFSVERPDGSNFTLKIRSTKLEDSAMYFCASSPGPNQPQHFGDGTRLSIL.

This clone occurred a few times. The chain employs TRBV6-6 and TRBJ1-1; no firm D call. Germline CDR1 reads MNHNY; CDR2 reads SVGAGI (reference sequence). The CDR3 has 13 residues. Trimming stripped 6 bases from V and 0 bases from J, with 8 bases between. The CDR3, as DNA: TGTGCCAGCAGCCAAGACTTGAACACTGAAGCTTTCTTT. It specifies CASSQDLNTEAFF.

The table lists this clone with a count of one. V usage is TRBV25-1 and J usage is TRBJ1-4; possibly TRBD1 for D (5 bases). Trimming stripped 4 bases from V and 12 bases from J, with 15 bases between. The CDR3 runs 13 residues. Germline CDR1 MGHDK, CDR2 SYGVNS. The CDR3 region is CASSGLSGVELFF. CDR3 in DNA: TGTGCCAGCAGTGGTTTATCGGGGGTGGAACTGTTTTTT.

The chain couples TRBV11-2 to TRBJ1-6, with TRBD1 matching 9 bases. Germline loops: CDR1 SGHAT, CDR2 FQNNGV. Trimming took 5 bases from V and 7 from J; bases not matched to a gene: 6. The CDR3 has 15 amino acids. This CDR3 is CASSPMTGGNSPLHF. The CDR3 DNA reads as TGTGCCAGCAGCCCGATGACAGGGGGAAATTCACCCCTCCACTTT.

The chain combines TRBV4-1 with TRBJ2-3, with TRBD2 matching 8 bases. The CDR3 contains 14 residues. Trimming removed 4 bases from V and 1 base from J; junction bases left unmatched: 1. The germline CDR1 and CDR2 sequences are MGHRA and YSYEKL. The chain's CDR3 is CASSLTSGTDTQYF. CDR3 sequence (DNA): TGCGCCAGCAGCCTGACTAGCGGCACAGATACGCAGTATTTT.

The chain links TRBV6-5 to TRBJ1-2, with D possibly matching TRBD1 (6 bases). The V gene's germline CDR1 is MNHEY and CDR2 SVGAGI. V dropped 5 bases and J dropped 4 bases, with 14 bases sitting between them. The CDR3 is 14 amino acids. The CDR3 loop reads CASSTPDSFYGYTF. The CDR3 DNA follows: TGTGCCAGCAGTACTCCGGACAGCTTCTATGGCTACACCTTC.

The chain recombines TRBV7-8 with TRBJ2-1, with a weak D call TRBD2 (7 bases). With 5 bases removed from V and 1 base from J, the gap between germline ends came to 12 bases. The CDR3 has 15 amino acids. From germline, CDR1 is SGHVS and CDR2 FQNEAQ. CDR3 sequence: CASSLRGASYNEQFF. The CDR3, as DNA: TGTGCCAGCAGCCTACGGGGGGCGTCCTACAATGAGCAGTTCTTC.

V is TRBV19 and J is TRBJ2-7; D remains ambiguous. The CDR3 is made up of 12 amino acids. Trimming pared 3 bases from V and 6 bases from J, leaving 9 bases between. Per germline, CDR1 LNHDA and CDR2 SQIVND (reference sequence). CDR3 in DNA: TGTGCCAGTAGTATTTCCTCTCTCGAGCAGTACTTC. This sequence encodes CASSISSLEQYF.

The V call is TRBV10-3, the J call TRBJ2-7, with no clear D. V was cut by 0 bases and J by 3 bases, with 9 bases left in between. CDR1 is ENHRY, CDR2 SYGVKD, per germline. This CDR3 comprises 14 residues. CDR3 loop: CAISESSRRYEQYF. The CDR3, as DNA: TGTGCCATCAGTGAGTCTAGCCGACGCTACGAGCAGTACTTC.

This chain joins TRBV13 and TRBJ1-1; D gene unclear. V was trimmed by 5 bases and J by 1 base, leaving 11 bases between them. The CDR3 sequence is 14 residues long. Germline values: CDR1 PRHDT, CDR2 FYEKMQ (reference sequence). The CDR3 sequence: CASSPDRRNTEAFF. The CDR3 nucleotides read TGTGCCAGCAGCCCCGACCGGAGGAACACTGAAGCTTTCTTT.

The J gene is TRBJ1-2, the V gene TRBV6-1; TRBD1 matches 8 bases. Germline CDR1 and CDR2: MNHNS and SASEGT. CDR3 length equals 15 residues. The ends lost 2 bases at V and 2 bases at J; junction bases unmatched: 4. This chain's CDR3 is CASSERTGINYGYTF. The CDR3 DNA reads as TGTGCCAGCAGTGAAAGGACAGGGATAAACTATGGCTACACCTTC.